This T cell receptor (beta chain) was sequenced during a study of spatial heterogeneity in lung cancer. Germline V gene sequence: CDR1 SGHAT, CDR2 FQNNGV. CDR3 size: 14 residues. Germline trimming cut 1 base from V and 6 bases from J; bases unmatched to any gene: 3. As for time point: blood at routine non-recurrence follow-up after resection. No cell sorting; template was whole RNA from tumor, lung tissue or PBMC. In TCRdb, the 5' RACE reads were re-called with MiXCR into one record per CDR3 protein. This sample carries more than 95,000 distinct CDR3 sequences, 12% of them seen once, and the ten largest clones take approximately 15%.

The gene calls are TRBV11-2 and TRBJ2-1; 7 nucleotides match TRBD2. This receptor was identified in a male donor with early-stage non-small cell lung cancer. The sample here was PBMCs, taken at follow-up. This chain's CDR3 is CASSLGDYINEQFF. The CDR3 DNA sequence: TGTGCCAGCAGCTTAGGGGACTATATCAATGAGCAGTTCTTC.